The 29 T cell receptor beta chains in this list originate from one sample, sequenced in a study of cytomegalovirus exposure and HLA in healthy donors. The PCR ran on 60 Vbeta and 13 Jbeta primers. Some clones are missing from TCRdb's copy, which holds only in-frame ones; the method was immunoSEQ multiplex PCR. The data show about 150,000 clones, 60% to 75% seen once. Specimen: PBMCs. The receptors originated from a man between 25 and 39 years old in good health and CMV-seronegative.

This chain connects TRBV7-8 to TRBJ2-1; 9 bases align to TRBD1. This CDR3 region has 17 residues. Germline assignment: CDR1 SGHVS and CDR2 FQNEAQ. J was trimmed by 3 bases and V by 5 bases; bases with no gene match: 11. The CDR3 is CASSHGTGIINYNEQFF. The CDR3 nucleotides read TGTGCCAGCAGCCACGGGACAGGGATTATAAACTACAATGAGCAGTTCTTC.

The DNA for the CDR3 is TGTGCCAGTAGTATCGCAGGAGGGGGCACATACAATGAGCAGTTCTTC. Its translation is CASSIAGGGTYNEQFF. The gene calls are TRBV19 and TRBJ2-1; D perhaps matches TRBD1 (7 bases). This CDR3 spans 16 amino acids. V dropped 3 bases and J dropped 4 bases, with 16 bases sitting between them. Germline V gene sequence: CDR1 LNHDA, CDR2 SQIVND (reference sequence).

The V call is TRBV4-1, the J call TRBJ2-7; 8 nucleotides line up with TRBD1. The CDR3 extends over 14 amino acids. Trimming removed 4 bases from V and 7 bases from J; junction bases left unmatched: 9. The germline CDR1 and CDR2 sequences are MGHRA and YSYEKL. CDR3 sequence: CASSLSDRVGEQYF. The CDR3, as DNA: TGCGCCAGCAGCCTTTCGGACAGGGTGGGTGAGCAGTACTTC.

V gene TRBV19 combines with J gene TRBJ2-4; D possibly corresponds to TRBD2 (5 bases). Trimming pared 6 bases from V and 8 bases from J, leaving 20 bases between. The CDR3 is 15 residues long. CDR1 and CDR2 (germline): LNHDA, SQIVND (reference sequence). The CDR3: CASRFSVVRGDIQYF. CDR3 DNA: TGTGCCAGTAGGTTCTCCGTGGTCCGGGGAGACATTCAGTACTTC.

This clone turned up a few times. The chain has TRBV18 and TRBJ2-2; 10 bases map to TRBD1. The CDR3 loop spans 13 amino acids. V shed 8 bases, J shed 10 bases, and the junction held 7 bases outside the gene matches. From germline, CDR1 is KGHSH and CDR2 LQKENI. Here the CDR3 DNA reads TGTGCCAGCACGGACAGGGGGAGATTGGAGCTGTTTTTT. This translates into CASTDRGRLELFF.

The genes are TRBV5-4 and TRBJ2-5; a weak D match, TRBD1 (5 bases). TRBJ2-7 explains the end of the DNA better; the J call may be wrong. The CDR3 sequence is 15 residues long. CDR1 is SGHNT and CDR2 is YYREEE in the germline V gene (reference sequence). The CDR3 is CASSLGPRDAYEQYF. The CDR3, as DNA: TGTGCCAGCAGCTTGGGTCCCAGGGATGCCTACGAGCAGTACTTC.

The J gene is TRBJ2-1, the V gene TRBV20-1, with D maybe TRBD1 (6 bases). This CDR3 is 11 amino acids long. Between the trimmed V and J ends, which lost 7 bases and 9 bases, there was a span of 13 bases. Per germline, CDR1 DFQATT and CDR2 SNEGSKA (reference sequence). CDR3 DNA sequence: TGCAGTGGTTCGCAGGGGAGTGAGCAGTTCTTC. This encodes CSGSQGSEQFF.

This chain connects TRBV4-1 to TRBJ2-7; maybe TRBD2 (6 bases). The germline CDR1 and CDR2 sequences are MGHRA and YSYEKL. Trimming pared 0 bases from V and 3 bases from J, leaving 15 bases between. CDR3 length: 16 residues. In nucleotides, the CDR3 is TGCGCCAGCAGCCAAGATTTGGCGGGGCGGGGCTACGAGCAGTACTTC. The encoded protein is CASSQDLAGRGYEQYF.

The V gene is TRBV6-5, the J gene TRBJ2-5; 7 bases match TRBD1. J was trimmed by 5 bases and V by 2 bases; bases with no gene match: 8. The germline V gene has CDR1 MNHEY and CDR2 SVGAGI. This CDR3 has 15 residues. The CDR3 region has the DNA TGTGCCAGCAGTTACGAGGAGACAGGGAAGGAGACCCAGTACTTC. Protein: CASSYEETGKETQYF.

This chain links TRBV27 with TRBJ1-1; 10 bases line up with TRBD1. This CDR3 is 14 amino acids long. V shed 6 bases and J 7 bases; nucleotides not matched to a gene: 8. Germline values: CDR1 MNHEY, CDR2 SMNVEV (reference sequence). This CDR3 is CASSLRDRGNEAFF. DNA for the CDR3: TGTGCCAGCAGCCTCAGGGACAGGGGTAATGAAGCTTTCTTT.

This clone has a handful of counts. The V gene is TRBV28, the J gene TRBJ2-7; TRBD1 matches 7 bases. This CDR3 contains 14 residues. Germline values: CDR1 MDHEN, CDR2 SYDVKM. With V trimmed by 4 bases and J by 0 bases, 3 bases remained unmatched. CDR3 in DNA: TGTGCCAGCAGTTACGGACAGGCCTCCTACGAGCAGTACTTC. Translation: CASSYGQASYEQYF.

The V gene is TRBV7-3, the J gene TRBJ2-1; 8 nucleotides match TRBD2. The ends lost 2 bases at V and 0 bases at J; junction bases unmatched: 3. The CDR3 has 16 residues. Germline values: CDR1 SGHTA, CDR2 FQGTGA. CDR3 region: CASSLYAGGSYNEQFF. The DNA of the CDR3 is TGTGCCAGCAGCTTATACGCGGGGGGCTCCTACAATGAGCAGTTCTTC.

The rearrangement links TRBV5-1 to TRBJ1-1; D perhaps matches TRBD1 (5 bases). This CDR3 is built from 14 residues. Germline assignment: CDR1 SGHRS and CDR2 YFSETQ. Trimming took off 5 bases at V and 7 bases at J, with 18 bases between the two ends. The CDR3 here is CASRQGNSAVEAFF. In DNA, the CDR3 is TGCGCCAGCAGGCAGGGCAACTCAGCCGTTGAAGCTTTCTTT. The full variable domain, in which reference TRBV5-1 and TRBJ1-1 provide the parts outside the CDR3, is KAGVTQTPRYLIKTRGQQVTLSCSPISGHRSVSWYQQTPGQGLQFLFEYFSETQRNKGNFPGRFSGRQFSNSRSEMNVSTLELGDSALYLCASRQGNSAVEAFFGQGTRLTVV.

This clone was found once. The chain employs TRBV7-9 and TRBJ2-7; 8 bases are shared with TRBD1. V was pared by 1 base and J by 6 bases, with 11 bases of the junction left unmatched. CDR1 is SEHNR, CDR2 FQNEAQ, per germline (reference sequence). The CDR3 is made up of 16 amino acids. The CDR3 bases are TGTGCCAGCAGCTTAGGCAGGACAGGGTCTAATGTCGAGCAGTACTTC. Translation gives CASSLGRTGSNVEQYF.

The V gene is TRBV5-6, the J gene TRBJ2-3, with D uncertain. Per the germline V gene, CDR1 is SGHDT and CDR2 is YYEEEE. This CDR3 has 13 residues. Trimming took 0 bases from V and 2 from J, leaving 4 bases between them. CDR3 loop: CASSLGYTDTQYF. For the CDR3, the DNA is TGTGCCAGCAGCTTGGGCTACACAGATACGCAGTATTTT. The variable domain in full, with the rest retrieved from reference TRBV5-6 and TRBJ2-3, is DAGVTQSPTHLIKTRGQQVTLRCSPKSGHDTVSWYQQALGQGPQFIFQYYEEEERQRGNFPDRFSGHQFPNYSSELNVNALLLGDSALYLCASSLGYTDTQYFGPGTRLTVL.

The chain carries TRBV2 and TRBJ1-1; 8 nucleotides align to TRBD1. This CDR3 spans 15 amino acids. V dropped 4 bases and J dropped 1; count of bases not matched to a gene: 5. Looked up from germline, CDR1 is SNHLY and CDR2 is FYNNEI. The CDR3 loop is CASSGTGTGNTEAFF. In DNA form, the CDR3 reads TGTGCCAGCAGTGGTACTGGGACAGGGAACACTGAAGCTTTCTTT.

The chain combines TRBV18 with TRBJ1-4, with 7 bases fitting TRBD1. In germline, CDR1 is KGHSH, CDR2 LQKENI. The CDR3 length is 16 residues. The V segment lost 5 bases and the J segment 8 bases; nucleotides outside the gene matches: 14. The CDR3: CASSSPGQPSIEKLFF. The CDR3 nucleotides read TGTGCCAGCTCATCCCCGGGACAGCCGTCAATCGAAAAACTGTTTTTT.

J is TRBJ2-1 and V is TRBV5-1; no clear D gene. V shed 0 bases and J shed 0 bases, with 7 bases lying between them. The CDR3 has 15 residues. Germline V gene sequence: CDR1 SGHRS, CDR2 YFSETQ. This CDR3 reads CASSLAGSSYNEQFF. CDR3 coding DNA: TGCGCCAGCAGCTTGGCTGGTAGCTCCTACAATGAGCAGTTCTTC.

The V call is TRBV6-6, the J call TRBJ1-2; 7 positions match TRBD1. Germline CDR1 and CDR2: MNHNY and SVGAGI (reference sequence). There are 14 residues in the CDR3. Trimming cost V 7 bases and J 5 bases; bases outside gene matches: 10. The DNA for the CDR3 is TGTGCCAGCACCCCGACAGGGTCGGGGTATGGCTACACCTTC. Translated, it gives CASTPTGSGYGYTF.

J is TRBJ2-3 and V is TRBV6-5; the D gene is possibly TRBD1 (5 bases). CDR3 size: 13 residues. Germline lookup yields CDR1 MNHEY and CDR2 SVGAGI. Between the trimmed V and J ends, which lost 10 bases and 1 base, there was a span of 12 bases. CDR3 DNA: TGTGCCACCCAAGAAGGGGGCACAGATACGCAGTATTTT. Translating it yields CATQEGGTDTQYF.

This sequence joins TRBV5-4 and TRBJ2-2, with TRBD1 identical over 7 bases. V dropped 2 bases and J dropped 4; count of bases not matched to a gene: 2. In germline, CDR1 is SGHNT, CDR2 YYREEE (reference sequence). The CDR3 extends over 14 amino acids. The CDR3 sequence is CASSLQGSTGELFF. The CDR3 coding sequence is TGTGCCAGCAGCTTACAGGGGAGCACCGGGGAGCTGTTTTTT.

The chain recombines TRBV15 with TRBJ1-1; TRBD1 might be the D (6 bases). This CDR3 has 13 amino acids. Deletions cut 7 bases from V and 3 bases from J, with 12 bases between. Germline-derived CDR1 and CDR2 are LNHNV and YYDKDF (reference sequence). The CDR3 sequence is CATKRGRDTEAFF. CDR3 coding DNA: TGTGCCACCAAGAGGGGGAGGGACACTGAAGCTTTCTTT.

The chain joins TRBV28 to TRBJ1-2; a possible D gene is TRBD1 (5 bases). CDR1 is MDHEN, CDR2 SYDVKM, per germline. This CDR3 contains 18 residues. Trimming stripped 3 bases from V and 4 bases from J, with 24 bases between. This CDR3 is CASSFWDAATAWSYGYTF. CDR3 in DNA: TGTGCCAGCAGTTTTTGGGATGCAGCGACAGCCTGGAGCTATGGCTACACCTTC.

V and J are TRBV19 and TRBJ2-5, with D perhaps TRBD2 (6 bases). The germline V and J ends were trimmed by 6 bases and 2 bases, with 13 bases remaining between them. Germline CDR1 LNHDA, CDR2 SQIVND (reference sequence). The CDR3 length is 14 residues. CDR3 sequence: CASRRTSRQETQYF. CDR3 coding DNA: TGTGCCAGTAGGCGTACTAGCAGGCAAGAGACCCAGTACTTC.

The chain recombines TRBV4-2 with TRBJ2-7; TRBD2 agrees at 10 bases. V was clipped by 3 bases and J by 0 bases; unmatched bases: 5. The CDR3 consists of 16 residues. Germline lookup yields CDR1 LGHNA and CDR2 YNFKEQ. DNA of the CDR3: TGTGCCAGCAGCCAGGAACTAGCGGGGCCCTCCTACGAGCAGTACTTC. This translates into CASSQELAGPSYEQYF.

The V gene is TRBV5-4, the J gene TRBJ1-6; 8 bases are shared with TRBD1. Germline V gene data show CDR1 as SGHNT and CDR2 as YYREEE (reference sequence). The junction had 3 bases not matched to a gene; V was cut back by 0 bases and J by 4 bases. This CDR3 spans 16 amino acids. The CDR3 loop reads CASSLGTGPYNSPLHF. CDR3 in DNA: TGTGCCAGCAGCTTGGGGACAGGGCCTTATAATTCACCCCTCCACTTT.

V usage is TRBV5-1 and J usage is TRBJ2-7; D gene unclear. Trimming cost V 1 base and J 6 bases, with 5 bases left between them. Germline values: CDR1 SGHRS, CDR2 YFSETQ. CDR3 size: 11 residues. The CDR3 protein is CASSLMAEQYF. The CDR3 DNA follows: TGCGCCAGCAGCTTGATGGCCGAGCAGTACTTC.

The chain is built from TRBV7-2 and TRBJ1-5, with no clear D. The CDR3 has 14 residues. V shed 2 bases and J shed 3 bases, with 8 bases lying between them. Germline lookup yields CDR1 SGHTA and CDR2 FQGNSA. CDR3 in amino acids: CASSLSVSNQPQHF. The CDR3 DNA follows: TGTGCCAGCAGCTTAAGCGTGTCCAATCAGCCCCAGCATTTT.

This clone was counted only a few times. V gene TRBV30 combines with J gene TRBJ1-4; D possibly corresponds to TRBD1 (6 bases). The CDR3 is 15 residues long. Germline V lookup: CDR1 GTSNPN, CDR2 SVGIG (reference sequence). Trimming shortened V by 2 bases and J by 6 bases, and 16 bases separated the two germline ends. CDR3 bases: TGTGCCTGGAGTCTTAACAGGGTCTGGGATGAAAAACTGTTTTTT. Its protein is CAWSLNRVWDEKLFF. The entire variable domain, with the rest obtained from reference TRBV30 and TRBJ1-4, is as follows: SQTIHQWPATLVQPVGSPLSLECTVEGTSNPNLYWYRQAAGRGLQLLFYSVGIGQISSEVPQNLSASRPQDRQFILSSKKLLLSDSGFYLCAWSLNRVWDEKLFFGSGTQLSVL.